This T cell receptor beta chain was documented in a study of T cell responses to AZD1222 COVID-19 vaccine (dated by TCRdb to the early 2020s). Turning to the overall study: Because spike-specific TCR depth and breadth did not differ between the two schedules, AZD1222 recipients who got a second dose at roughly 4 weeks were pooled with those who got a second dose at roughly 12 weeks. TCR sequencing was performed for 230 to 250 trial participants, of whom roughly 200 were given two doses of AZD1222 and around 26 were given two doses of MenACWY control vaccine. Trial participants were enrolled by age into subgroups of 18-55, 56-69 and 70-plus years, and about 150, 27 and 61 TCR-sequenced participants, respectively, were included in these subgroups. The full study reports these points: Participants were mostly white British, with more females than males. The authors suggested clonal diversity may have been underestimated. The vaccine-associated CD4 TCRs covered the entire spike protein, and the dominant responses fell in regions 160-218 and 743-854. After two AZD1222 doses, spike-specific TCR breadth and depth were significantly higher than at day 0 and than in MenACWY recipients. Nearly half of unique spike-specific TCRs reportedly recognized epitopes outside regions mutated in the B.1.351 and B.1.1.7 variants. In the small 56-69-year group, the increase in depth fell short of significance, most likely because of low power. Because no day 14 peak-response samples were available, the repertoires could be characterized only after the peak T cell response. Conclusions about previously exposed vaccinees are limited because only 5 or 6 AZD1222 recipients were SARS-CoV-2 seropositive at baseline.

Concerning this clone: Its antigen is unknown. Within one base of it there is no much larger clone, and no base qualities were kept.

Including cysteine and phenylalanine, the CDR3 has 16 amino acids. Solely the CDR3 DNA is kept, with 48 bases framed from the first base. Trimming removed 11 bases from V and 6 bases from J; the gene matches leave 19 bases unexplained. Reading the germline V gene gives CDR1 MGHRA and CDR2 YSYEKL. The CDR3 regions of human TCRbeta chains were analyzed by immunosequencing. Per the source publication's procedure: TCRs in the repertoires were matched against a reference library of SARS-CoV-2-specific TCRs that had been generated with the MIRA antigen-specificity platform. Breadth was defined as the fraction of unique TCRs that were SARS-CoV-2-associated, and depth was defined as the fraction of total T cells that were SARS-CoV-2-associated. Each spike-specific TCR was assigned to its reactive spike region and to a CD4 or CD8 class using the MIRA data. Log10-transformed breadth and depth values were compared by one-way ANOVA with Sidak's multiple comparisons tests. TCRdb holds this immuneACCESS table with in-frame rearrangements only. Some clones are missing; in checked studies, unresolved V genes explain under half, and the rest has no known cause. The DNA gave D and trimming, while V, J and clone size come from that table. The sample yields roughly 150,000 clones; roughly 92% were counted once. Clones ranked in the top ten supply roughly 1.6% of the sample.

Taken with the paper, the label for time point translates to: baseline before first vaccination. Vaccinee samples were obtained from the UK trials COV001 and COV002, which included a single-blind randomized controlled phase 2/3 trial of AZD1222 (ChAdOx1 nCoV-19) in healthy adults. Trial participant PBMC samples were collected at day 0 and day 28 after the second dose for TCRbeta chain sequencing. Sequences were derived from peripheral blood, sampled on day 0 of AZD1222 vaccination. The source is an adult in good health. Recombination connected TRBV4-1 to TRBJ2-1, with 7 bases aligning to TRBD2. The nucleotides are TGCGCCGCAGGGAGGGGCCCTCTCAGGGTAGGCAATGAGCAGTTCTTC. This codes for CAAGRGPLRVGNEQFF.